One and the same sample provided the 21 T cell receptor beta chains below, sequenced in a study of identical twins. TCRdb called the 5' RACE reads again in MiXCR, with one record for every CDR3 protein. The sample shows some 500,000 distinct CDR3 sequences, more than 13% of them seen only once. These data were likewise used in another study, on yellow fever vaccine responses in identical twins.

Sequenced input: CD4+ T cells sorted from blood. The origin of the receptors is a woman under 30 in good health.

This clonotype was seen repeatedly, ten times or more. V usage is TRBV12-3 or TRBV12-4 and J usage is TRBJ2-4, with a possible D match to TRBD2 (7 bases). Trimming cost V 4 bases and J 6 bases, with 22 bases left between them. The CDR3 contains 17 residues. This chain's CDR3 is CASSSFGLREGGNIQYF. CDR3 nucleotides: TGTGCCAGCAGTTCTTTCGGGCTCAGGGAGGGGGGAAACATTCAGTACTTC.

This clonotype has just a few counts. The chain couples TRBV20-1 to TRBJ2-7; 14 bases agree with TRBD2. The CDR3 totals 16 residues. The J segment lost 0 bases and the V segment lost 5 bases, leaving 6 bases of the junction unmatched. The germline V gene encodes CDR1 DFQATT and CDR2 SNEGSKA (reference sequence). In nucleotides, the CDR3 is TGCAGTGCTTCAGGACTAGCGGGAGGAAACTCCTACGAGCAGTACTTC. This sequence encodes CSASGLAGGNSYEQYF.

The chain couples TRBV20-1 to TRBJ2-3, with 7 bases that match TRBD1. V shed 0 bases, J shed 4 bases, and the junction held 13 bases outside the gene matches. CDR3 length: 17 amino acids. In germline, CDR1 is DFQATT, CDR2 SNEGSKA (reference sequence). The CDR3 reads CSARDLRGRWGPDTQYF. The DNA for the CDR3 is TGCAGTGCTAGAGATCTGAGGGGGCGGTGGGGCCCAGATACGCAGTATTTT.

The chain links TRBV2 to TRBJ1-2; maybe TRBD1 (6 bases). This CDR3 has 14 residues. The germline CDR1 and CDR2 sequences are SNHLY and FYNNEI. The ends were cut back, 2 bases at V and 1 base at J, with 8 bases in the middle. The CDR3 loop reads CASSERGFNYGYTF. The CDR3 DNA is TGTGCCAGCAGTGAAAGGGGGTTTAACTATGGCTACACCTTC.

In DNA form, the CDR3 reads TGTGCCAGCAGCTTAGCGGGGGCGGGAGCCTACAATGAGCAGTTCTTC. This translates into CASSLAGAGAYNEQFF. The rearrangement uses TRBV7-2 and TRBJ2-1, with a weak D call TRBD2 (7 bases). Germline V gene data show CDR1 as SGHTA and CDR2 as FQGNSA. Trimming pared 0 bases from V and 2 bases from J, leaving 11 bases between. The CDR3 consists of 16 residues.

This clonotype was picked up many times. CDR3: CASSTNWDGNQPQHF. The DNA for the CDR3 is TGTGCCAGCAGCACGAATTGGGACGGTAATCAGCCCCAGCATTTT. The chain combines TRBV7-2 with TRBJ1-5, with D perhaps matching TRBD1 (5 bases). Per the germline V gene, CDR1 is SGHTA and CDR2 is FQGNSA. The CDR3 runs 15 residues. V was shortened by 5 bases and J by 4 bases, with 15 bases between the two germline ends.

This clonotype was counted only a few times. V usage is TRBV4-3 and J usage is TRBJ1-4; D not resolved. CDR1 is LGHNA, CDR2 YSLEER, per germline. The length of the CDR3 is 15 residues. V lost 0 bases and J lost 4, with 9 bases in between. The CDR3: CASSQDTAFNEKLFF. The CDR3 region has the DNA TGCGCCAGCAGCCAAGATACGGCATTTAATGAAAAACTGTTTTTT.

This clonotype has a handful of counts. V is TRBV29-1 and J is TRBJ1-1, with 8 bases identical to TRBD1. In germline, CDR1 is SQVTM, CDR2 ANQGSEA. V shed 1 base and J 4 bases; nucleotides not matched to a gene: 8. This CDR3 comprises 15 residues. CDR3 sequence reads: CSVEGRTGRSTEAFF. In DNA, the CDR3 is TGCAGCGTTGAAGGTCGGACAGGGAGAAGCACTGAAGCTTTCTTT.

This clonotype turned up a few times. The chain is built from TRBV20-1 and TRBJ2-2; 8 bases map to TRBD1. CDR1 DFQATT and CDR2 SNEGSKA come from the germline V gene (reference sequence). This CDR3 has 15 residues. The ends lost 6 bases at V and 3 bases at J; junction bases unmatched: 9. The CDR3 loop reads CSASRAGGDTGELFF. The CDR3, as DNA: TGCAGTGCAAGTCGGGCAGGGGGCGACACCGGGGAGCTGTTTTTT.

The rearrangement links TRBV15 to TRBJ2-5; TRBD2 aligns across 7 bases. V was pared by 1 base and J by 5 bases, with 10 bases of the junction left unmatched. Germline V lookup: CDR1 LNHNV, CDR2 YYDKDF (reference sequence). The CDR3 spans 16 residues. CDR3 sequence reads: CATSRVMGGSGETQYF. The CDR3 nucleotides are TGTGCCACCAGCAGAGTGATGGGGGGGTCGGGTGAGACCCAGTACTTC.

In this sample, this clonotype turned up a few times. The chain recombines TRBV4-3 with TRBJ2-1; TRBD2 might be the D (6 bases). Germline-derived CDR1 and CDR2 are LGHNA and YSLEER. The CDR3 extends over 13 amino acids. Trimming stripped 2 bases from V and 7 bases from J, with 9 bases between. The CDR3 spells CASSQTRGNEQFF. The CDR3 DNA reads as TGCGCCAGCAGCCAAACCCGGGGGAATGAGCAGTTCTTC.

This clonotype was counted only a few times. The chain combines TRBV12-3 or TRBV12-4 with TRBJ2-5; D uncertain. This CDR3 spans 15 amino acids. Trimming removed 0 bases from V and 1 base from J, with 9 bases in between. The CDR3 nucleotides read TGTGCCAGCAGTTTAGCCCTTAAGACCCAAGAGACCCAGTACTTC. Translation: CASSLALKTQETQYF.

This chain links TRBV10-3 with TRBJ2-3; the D gene is possibly TRBD2 (6 bases). Germline V CDR1 and CDR2: ENHRY, SYGVKD. The CDR3 has 15 amino acids. V lost 4 bases, J lost 0 bases, and 11 bases lay in between. CDR3 in amino acids: CAISGGGPSTDTQYF. The DNA of the CDR3 is TGTGCCATCAGTGGCGGAGGGCCTAGCACAGATACGCAGTATTTT.

This clonotype was recorded a few times. J is TRBJ2-7 and V is TRBV20-1, with a possible D match to TRBD1 (5 bases). With 3 bases removed from V and 7 bases from J, the gap between germline ends came to 10 bases. CDR1 and CDR2 from the germline V gene are DFQATT and SNEGSKA (reference sequence). The CDR3 totals 11 residues. CDR3 nucleotides: TGCAGTGCTAGTGGGGCGAGGGAGCAGTACTTC. Protein: CSASGAREQYF.

The chain uses TRBV20-1 and TRBJ2-7; perhaps D is TRBD1 or TRBD2 (6 bases each). V lost 5 bases and J lost 3, with 14 bases in between. Germline V gene lookup returns CDR1 DFQATT and CDR2 SNEGSKA (reference sequence). The CDR3 is made up of 13 amino acids. CDR3 sequence reads: CSAVGGKFYEQYF. DNA for the CDR3: TGCAGTGCTGTGGGGGGCAAATTCTACGAGCAGTACTTC.

This clonotype was seen a handful of times. V gene TRBV20-1 combines with J gene TRBJ2-1; a weak D match, TRBD2 (5 bases). This CDR3 contains 15 residues. Germline-derived CDR1 and CDR2 are DFQATT and SNEGSKA (reference sequence). The V and J ends lost 5 bases and 0 bases respectively, with 14 bases between them. Written as DNA, the CDR3 is TGCAGTGCTGCCGGACTCTGGAGCTCCTACAATGAGCAGTTCTTC. This gives the protein CSAAGLWSSYNEQFF.

The sample holds a few counts of this clonotype. The V and J genes are TRBV29-1 and TRBJ1-1; D possibly corresponds to TRBD1 (5 bases). There are 12 residues in the CDR3. In germline, CDR1 is SQVTM, CDR2 ANQGSEA. V was shortened by 6 bases and J by 4 bases, with 12 bases between the two germline ends. The DNA of the CDR3 is TGCAGCGTCGCCAGGGCTCCCACTGAAGCTTTCTTT. Its translation is CSVARAPTEAFF.

The chain recombines TRBV10-3 with TRBJ2-7; 7 nucleotides match TRBD1. V was clipped by 8 bases and J by 3 bases; unmatched bases: 13. The CDR3 loop spans 15 amino acids. Germline assignment: CDR1 ENHRY and CDR2 SYGVKD. DNA of the CDR3: TGTGCCATCTCCACGACAGGGCCCCACCTCTACGAGCAGTACTTC. It codes for CAISTTGPHLYEQYF.

V gene TRBV20-1 combines with J gene TRBJ2-1; maybe TRBD2 (5 bases). The CDR3 runs 13 residues. Trimming cost V 4 bases and J 6 bases, with 13 bases left between them. The V gene's germline CDR1 is DFQATT and CDR2 SNEGSKA (reference sequence). CDR3 DNA: TGCAGTGCTATATTAAAAAGCGGCAATGAGCAGTTCTTC. It encodes CSAILKSGNEQFF.

This sequence joins TRBV27 and TRBJ2-6; D is unclear. Germline-derived CDR1 and CDR2 are MNHEY and SMNVEV (reference sequence). The CDR3 is 14 amino acids. With 6 bases removed from V and 1 base from J, the gap between germline ends came to 7 bases. In DNA, the CDR3 is TGTGCCAGCAGACTCTCGTCTGGGGCCAACGTCCTGACTTTC. Translated: CASRLSSGANVLTF.

The chain carries TRBV29-1 and TRBJ1-1; D is perhaps TRBD1 (6 bases). V dropped 5 bases and J dropped 4 bases, with 14 bases sitting between them. The germline V gene has CDR1 SQVTM and CDR2 ANQGSEA. The CDR3 contains 13 residues. This CDR3 is CSVRTGRITEAFF. The DNA for the CDR3 is TGCAGCGTTCGAACAGGGAGGATCACTGAAGCTTTCTTT.